The 21 T cell receptor beta chains in this list originate from one sample, sequenced in a study of blood T cells in healthy people across ages. Primed by a sample-barcoded 5' primer and a J-beta primer mix, a second PCR proceeded for roughly 6 to 12 cycles. TCRdb re-called the 5' RACE reads through MiXCR, storing one row per CDR3 protein. Here the sample spans about 1.5 million distinct CDR3 sequences, roughly 43% being singletons. Sequencing was performed on blood. These receptors originate from a woman between 18 and 30 years old in good health.

The rearrangement uses TRBV11-2 and TRBJ2-7; 9 bases align to TRBD2. This CDR3 comprises 12 residues. Germline V gene data show CDR1 as SGHAT and CDR2 as FQNNGV. V lost 10 bases to trimming and J lost 7 bases; unmatched junction nucleotides: 8. The CDR3 nucleotides read TGTGCCAACGGGGGAGCGGGAGGTGAGCAGTACTTC. As protein: CANGGAGGEQYF.

This clonotype showed up just a few times. The chain is built from TRBV20-1 and TRBJ2-7; 13 bases align to TRBD2. Trimming cost V 6 bases and J 5 bases; bases outside gene matches: 10. Germline lookup yields CDR1 DFQATT and CDR2 SNEGSKA (reference sequence). CDR3 size: 15 residues. In DNA, the CDR3 is TGCAGTGCCCATGGACTAGCGGGAGTAATTGACGAGCAGTACTTC. Its translation is CSAHGLAGVIDEQYF.

V usage is TRBV6-1 and J usage is TRBJ2-7; possibly TRBD2 for D (6 bases). Germline CDR1 is MNHNS and CDR2 is SASEGT. The CDR3 is made up of 15 amino acids. The V gene lost 6 bases and the J gene lost 3 bases, with 18 bases spanning the gap. CDR3 sequence: CASRLAISRNYEQYF. As DNA, the CDR3 is TGTGCCAGCAGGCTAGCGATCAGTAGGAACTACGAGCAGTACTTC.

This chain uses TRBV30 with TRBJ1-1, with TRBD1 as a possible D gene (6 bases). The germline V gene encodes CDR1 GTSNPN and CDR2 SVGIG (reference sequence). The CDR3 runs 11 residues. Trimming took 7 bases from V and 7 from J, leaving 13 bases between them. CDR3 in DNA: TGTGCCTTGAGAGGGGGGAGTGAAGCTTTCTTT. Protein product: CALRGGSEAFF.

CDR3 DNA sequence: TGTGCTAGTGGTTTGGACCTAACCTACGAGCAGTACTTC. Translating gives CASGLDLTYEQYF. This chain uses TRBV12-5 with TRBJ2-7; D uncertain. The CDR3 has 13 residues. CDR1 is LGHNT and CDR2 is FRNRAP in the germline V gene. The V end was cut by 1 base, the J end by 2 bases, with 6 bases between.

This chain links TRBV6-2 or TRBV6-3 with TRBJ2-7, with a possible D match to TRBD2 (5 bases). The V end was cut by 0 bases, the J end by 5 bases, with 17 bases between. CDR1 is MNHEY and CDR2 is SVGEGT in the germline V gene. The CDR3 is 16 amino acids. The CDR3 protein is CASSYSRDTLGNEQYF. The CDR3 bases are TGTGCCAGCAGTTACTCGAGGGATACCCTAGGCAACGAGCAGTACTTC.

This clonotype was seen more than once but under ten times. The chain recombines TRBV6-2 or TRBV6-3 with TRBJ2-1, with D maybe TRBD1 (6 bases). The CDR3 has 13 residues. The V gene's germline CDR1 is MNHEY and CDR2 SVGEGT. With 6 bases removed from V and 8 bases from J, the gap between germline ends came to 14 bases. The chain's CDR3 is CASRRTGSDEQFF. The DNA of the CDR3 is TGTGCCAGCAGGCGAACAGGGAGCGATGAGCAGTTCTTC.

J is TRBJ2-7 and V is TRBV20-1; TRBD1 agrees at 9 bases. The CDR3 spans 13 residues. Germline assignment: CDR1 DFQATT and CDR2 SNEGSKA (reference sequence). The J segment lost 5 bases and the V segment lost 6 bases, leaving 8 bases of the junction unmatched. CDR3 protein: CSATNRGQDEQYF. The CDR3 nucleotides are TGCAGTGCAACGAACAGGGGGCAAGACGAGCAGTACTTC.

CDR3 DNA sequence: TGTGCCAGCAGTTACGCATTAACCTCCTACAATGAGCAGTTCTTC. As protein: CASSYALTSYNEQFF. The chain is built from TRBV6-2 or TRBV6-3 and TRBJ2-1; D remains ambiguous. Germline CDR1 is MNHEY and CDR2 is SVGEGT. The V end was cut by 2 bases, the J end by 0 bases, with 8 bases between. The CDR3 is made up of 15 amino acids.

The chain joins TRBV20-1 to TRBJ2-3; a weak D match, TRBD2 (6 bases). This CDR3 spans 15 amino acids. CDR1 is DFQATT and CDR2 is SNEGSKA in the germline V gene (reference sequence). V lost 5 bases and J 5 bases, leaving 20 bases between the germline ends. Here the CDR3 DNA reads TGCAGTGCTGTAGCGATAGCGGTCCTTGGAGATACGCAGTATTTT. It yields the protein CSAVAIAVLGDTQYF.

The chain has TRBV3-1 and TRBJ2-1; D gene ambiguous. This CDR3 contains 11 residues. Germline V gives CDR1 LGHDT, CDR2 YNNKEL (reference sequence). The ends were cut back, 5 bases at V and 9 bases at J, with 8 bases in the middle. CDR3 amino acids: CASSYLLEQFF. The CDR3 DNA follows: TGTGCCAGCAGCTACTTACTTGAGCAGTTCTTC.

There are a few counts of this clonotype. The rearrangement uses TRBV7-2 and TRBJ2-7; D is uncertain. This CDR3 comprises 14 residues. V shed 6 bases and J shed 0 bases, with 12 bases lying between them. Germline-derived CDR1 and CDR2 are SGHTA and FQGNSA. The CDR3 bases are TGTGCCAGCAGTCTGGACGGCGTCTCCTACGAGCAGTACTTC. Its protein is CASSLDGVSYEQYF.

Points on this clonotype: Sequence at one end of the junction differs from germline and may be a read error. This sequence joins TRBV20-1 and TRBJ2-5; D is perhaps TRBD2 (6 bases). Germline CDR1 DFQATT, CDR2 SNEGSKA (reference sequence). The CDR3 runs 15 residues. This chain's CDR3 is CGARDLAGNQETQYF. CDR3 nucleotide sequence: TGCGGTGCTAGAGATTTGGCGGGGAATCAAGAGACCCAGTACTTC.

On this clonotype itself: Since a much larger clone is just one base distant, this may be a read error. The chain has TRBV7-9 and TRBJ1-1; D gene uncertain. The length of the CDR3 is 14 residues. Per germline, CDR1 SEHNR and CDR2 FQNEAQ (reference sequence). With 5 bases removed from V and 0 bases from J, the gap between germline ends came to 10 bases. The CDR3 bases are TGTGCCAGCAGCGTAAATGCGGTGAACACTGAAGCTTTCTTT. Its translation: CASSVNAVNTEAFF. Based on the CDR3 plus reference TRBV7-9 and TRBJ1-1, the full variable domain is DTGVSQNPRHKITKRGQNVTFRCDPISEHNRLYWYRQTLGQGPEFLTYFQNEAQLEKSRLLSDRFSAERPKGSFSTLEIQRTEQGDSAMYLCASSVNAVNTEAFFGQGTRLTVV.

This clonotype was seen a handful of times. The chain uses TRBV10-3 and TRBJ2-7; D is unclear. There are 12 residues in the CDR3. The germline V gene encodes CDR1 ENHRY and CDR2 SYGVKD. Between the trimmed V and J ends, which lost 4 bases and 5 bases, there was a span of 9 bases. The CDR3 here is CAISGSGHEQYF. CDR3 coding DNA: TGTGCCATCAGTGGATCTGGGCACGAGCAGTACTTC.

The rearrangement uses TRBV4-1 and TRBJ2-7; 7 nucleotides line up with TRBD2. J gave up 4 bases and V 1 base, and 7 bases lay outside the gene matches. CDR1 is MGHRA, CDR2 YSYEKL, per germline. The CDR3 loop spans 15 amino acids. The CDR3: CASSQVAGEGYEQYF. The CDR3 DNA is TGCGCCAGCAGCCAAGTCGCGGGAGAGGGTTACGAGCAGTACTTC.

The V and J genes are TRBV4-3 and TRBJ1-2, with 7 positions matching TRBD1. Germline CDR1 is LGHNA and CDR2 is YSLEER. The ends lost 0 bases at V and 8 bases at J; junction bases unmatched: 15. The CDR3 consists of 17 residues. CDR3 region: CASSQDPSIQGLDGYTF. CDR3 bases: TGCGCCAGCAGCCAAGATCCCTCAATACAGGGGTTGGACGGCTACACCTTC.

The chain joins TRBV3-1 to TRBJ2-1, with D tentatively TRBD2 (5 bases). Germline CDR1 reads LGHDT; CDR2 reads YNNKEL (reference sequence). This CDR3 spans 16 amino acids. V lost 4 bases, J lost 5 bases, and 18 bases lay in between. CDR3 region: CASSPPRERGNNEQFF. The CDR3 nucleotides are TGTGCCAGCAGCCCGCCGAGGGAGAGAGGTAACAATGAGCAGTTCTTC.

J is TRBJ1-5 and V is TRBV4-1, with 9 bases matching TRBD1. The CDR3 has 16 amino acids. CDR1 is MGHRA and CDR2 is YSYEKL in the germline V gene. J lost 6 bases, V lost 2 bases, and 8 bases had no gene match. The CDR3 is CASSQPGQGDGQPQHF. The CDR3 DNA sequence: TGCGCCAGCAGCCAACCGGGACAGGGCGACGGTCAGCCCCAGCATTTT.

This chain joins TRBV27 and TRBJ2-3; 7 bases match TRBD2. The V segment lost 2 bases and the J segment 1 base; nucleotides outside the gene matches: 3. The CDR3 covers 15 residues. Per germline, CDR1 MNHEY and CDR2 SMNVEV (reference sequence). In DNA form, the CDR3 reads TGTGCCAGCAGTTTACTAGCGGAGCGCACAGATACGCAGTATTTT. It specifies CASSLLAERTDTQYF.

This clonotype appeared a single time. This sequence joins TRBV6-5 and TRBJ2-3; 8 nucleotides match TRBD2. The CDR3 is made up of 15 amino acids. Losses at the gene ends were 2 bases for V and 5 bases for J; bases not matched to a gene: 6. Germline V gene data show CDR1 as MNHEY and CDR2 as SVGAGI. The CDR3 sequence is CASSYNRGGRDTQYF. The CDR3 DNA sequence: TGTGCCAGCAGTTACAACCGGGGGGGCAGAGATACGCAGTATTTT.